Presented here are 25 T cell receptor beta chains from one specimen sequenced in a study of cytomegalovirus exposure and HLA in healthy donors (dated by TCRdb to the late 2010s). Receptor libraries were prepared by the immunoSEQ multiplex PCR assay. A mixture of 60 forward primers for TCR Vbeta segments and 13 reverse primers for TCR Jbeta segments was used in the multiplex PCR. This immuneACCESS table, as held by TCRdb, lists in-frame sequences with V and J called but not all clones. Of the missing ones, under half trace to an unresolved V gene in checked studies; the others have no known cause. This sample's records show about 160,000 clones. The top ten constitute 2.1% of the sample. The sequenced sample consisted of PBMCs. Receptors originate from a young man in good health and CMV-seronegative.

The chain joins TRBV7-6 to TRBJ1-1; D is ambiguous. This CDR3 region has 17 residues. Trimming left V 5 bases short and J 0 bases short, with 19 bases between. CDR1 SGHVS and CDR2 FNYEAQ come from the germline V gene. CDR3 in amino acids: CASSQEMGRAMNTEAFF. CDR3 sequence (DNA): TGTGCCAGCAGCCAGGAGATGGGGAGGGCGATGAACACTGAAGCTTTCTTT. The entire variable domain, with the rest obtained from reference TRBV7-6 and TRBJ1-1, is as follows: GAGVSQSPRYKVTKRGQDVALRCDPISGHVSLYWYRQALGQGPEFLTYFNYEAQQDKSGLPNDRFSAERPEGSISTLTIQRTEQRDSAMYRCASSQEMGRAMNTEAFFGQGTRLTVV.

J is TRBJ2-7 and V is TRBV28; a possible D gene is TRBD2 (5 bases). CDR3 length: 13 amino acids. V lost 8 bases and J lost 0, with 11 bases in between. Germline V gene lookup returns CDR1 MDHEN and CDR2 SYDVKM. The CDR3 sequence: CASASGSSYEQYF. The CDR3 coding sequence is TGTGCCAGCGCGTCTGGGAGCTCCTACGAGCAGTACTTC. Based on the CDR3 plus reference TRBV28 and TRBJ2-7, the full variable domain is DVKVTQSSRYLVKRTGEKVFLECVQDMDHENMFWYRQDPGLGLRLIYFSYDVKMKEKGDIPEGYSVSREKKERFSLILESASTNQTSMYLCASASGSSYEQYFGPGTRLTVT.

V gene TRBV27 combines with J gene TRBJ2-3, with a tentative D call TRBD1 (5 bases). V was shortened by 3 bases and J by 3 bases, with 13 bases between the two germline ends. Germline CDR1 reads MNHEY; CDR2 reads SMNVEV (reference sequence). The CDR3 loop spans 15 amino acids. The CDR3 region has the DNA TGTGCCAGCAGTTTCTTCTACTCAGGGACAGATACGCAGTATTTT. It codes for CASSFFYSGTDTQYF.

The genes are TRBV7-6 and TRBJ2-1; TRBD2 agrees at 11 bases. Germline V lookup: CDR1 SGHVS, CDR2 FNYEAQ. V dropped 6 bases and J dropped 10; count of bases not matched to a gene: 8. The CDR3 runs to 14 residues. In nucleotides, the CDR3 is TGTGCCAGCAGTATAGCGGGAGGGCCTCGGGAGCAGTTCTTC. Translating gives CASSIAGGPREQFF.

J is TRBJ2-5 and V is TRBV2, with TRBD1 matching over 7 bases. Trimming took 6 bases from V and 7 from J; bases not matched to a gene: 5. The CDR3 is 12 residues long. Germline V gene sequence: CDR1 SNHLY, CDR2 FYNNEI. Written as DNA, the CDR3 is TGTGCCAGCAGAACAGGGGCTGGGACCCAGTACTTC. It specifies CASRTGAGTQYF.

The rearrangement links TRBV7-3 to TRBJ1-1; possible D gene TRBD1, 5 bases. Trimming pared 3 bases from V and 2 bases from J, leaving 13 bases between. CDR1 SGHTA and CDR2 FQGTGA come from the germline V gene. The CDR3 spans 15 residues. The CDR3 DNA is TGTGCCAGCAGCTTGAACGGGGGGGACAACACTGAAGCTTTCTTT. Protein: CASSLNGGDNTEAFF.

The chain carries TRBV29-1 and TRBJ2-3; a possible D gene is TRBD2 (6 bases). Trimming shortened V by 6 bases and J by 7 bases, and 23 bases separated the two germline ends. The germline V gene encodes CDR1 SQVTM and CDR2 ANQGSEA. The CDR3 sequence is 15 residues long. This CDR3 reads CSVYPADREWNTQYF. The CDR3 DNA follows: TGCAGCGTCTACCCTGCAGACCGGGAGTGGAATACGCAGTATTTT.

The chain combines TRBV19 with TRBJ1-4; TRBD1 matches 7 bases. With V trimmed by 4 bases and J by 7 bases, 6 bases remained unmatched. The CDR3 has 14 amino acids. Germline V lookup: CDR1 LNHDA, CDR2 SQIVND (reference sequence). The CDR3, as DNA: TGTGCCAGTAGTACCAGGGGGGTAGGTGAAAAACTGTTTTTT. Its translation: CASSTRGVGEKLFF.

The CDR3 DNA follows: TGTGCCAGCAGCTCCCCCCTTGAGGCGGGACGGTACACCGGGGAGCTGTTTTTT. Encoded protein: CASSSPLEAGRYTGELFF. The chain couples TRBV11-3 to TRBJ2-2; weak D call: TRBD2 (6 bases). This CDR3 has 18 residues. CDR1 SGHNT and CDR2 YENEEA come from the germline V gene. V gave up 4 bases and J gave up 3 bases, with 21 bases separating them.

The chain employs TRBV10-3 and TRBJ1-1; 10 nucleotides agree with TRBD1. Germline values: CDR1 ENHRY, CDR2 SYGVKD. The CDR3 is made up of 16 amino acids. After removal of 7 bases from V and 5 bases from J, the junction contained 13 bases not matched to a gene. The CDR3, as DNA: TGTGCCATCACTAAGAACCCGGGACAGGGGAAGACTGAAGCTTTCTTT. Translating gives CAITKNPGQGKTEAFF.

The chain links TRBV30 to TRBJ1-2; 9 bases agree with TRBD1. The CDR3 has 13 amino acids. V shed 7 bases and J 4 bases; nucleotides not matched to a gene: 7. Germline V lookup: CDR1 GTSNPN, CDR2 SVGIG (reference sequence). In nucleotides, the CDR3 is TGTGCCTATCAACAGGGGGCCGGCTATGGCTACACCTTC. Its protein product is CAYQQGAGYGYTF. The whole variable domain, remainder taken from reference TRBV30 and TRBJ1-2, is SQTIHQWPATLVQPVGSPLSLECTVEGTSNPNLYWYRQAAGRGLQLLFYSVGIGQISSEVPQNLSASRPQDRQFILSSKKLLLSDSGFYLCAYQQGAGYGYTFGSGTRLTVV.

The chain is built from TRBV19 and TRBJ2-3; D possibly corresponds to TRBD1 (6 bases). Trimming removed 5 bases at V and 2 bases at J, with 14 bases between. The length of the CDR3 is 15 residues. Germline-derived CDR1 and CDR2 are LNHDA and SQIVND (reference sequence). CDR3 nucleotides: TGTGCCAGTAGTCTCCGGGACACCCTCACAGATACGCAGTATTTT. Protein sequence: CASSLRDTLTDTQYF. The variable domain in full, completed from reference TRBV19 and TRBJ2-3, reads DGGITQSPKYLFRKEGQNVTLSCEQNLNHDAMYWYRQDPGQGLRLIYYSQIVNDFQKGDIAEGYSVSREKKESFPLTVTSAQKNPTAFYLCASSLRDTLTDTQYFGPGTRLTVL.

The chain uses TRBV11-2 and TRBJ2-1, with 14 bases that match TRBD2. CDR3 length: 15 residues. Germline lookup yields CDR1 SGHAT and CDR2 FQNNGV. V shed 5 bases and J 7 bases; nucleotides not matched to a gene: 4. This chain's CDR3 is CASSPGLAGGNEQFF. In nucleotides, the CDR3 is TGTGCCAGCAGCCCCGGACTAGCGGGAGGTAATGAGCAGTTCTTC.

The chain uses TRBV2 and TRBJ1-4; D might be TRBD1 (5 bases). Trimming removed 6 bases at V and 7 bases at J, with 9 bases between. CDR3 size: 12 residues. Germline-derived CDR1 and CDR2 are SNHLY and FYNNEI. CDR3 protein: CASSGTSEKLFF. Here the CDR3 DNA reads TGTGCCAGCAGCGGGACTTCTGAAAAACTGTTTTTT. The variable domain in full, completed from reference TRBV2 and TRBJ1-4, reads EPEVTQTPSHQVTQMGQEVILRCVPISNHLYFYWYRQILGQKVEFLVSFYNNEISEKSEIFDDQFSVERPDGSNFTLKIRSTKLEDSAMYFCASSGTSEKLFFGSGTQLSVL.

Details on this clone: Different DNA sequences within this sample yield the same CDR3. This chain links TRBV11-2 with TRBJ2-7; 9 nucleotides match TRBD2. Germline V gives CDR1 SGHAT, CDR2 FQNNGV. V trimming: 4 bases; J trimming: 3 bases; junction bases outside the gene matches: 10. CDR3 length: 16 amino acids. CDR3 sequence (DNA): TGTGCCAGCAGCTCGAAGTATCTAGCGGGAAACTACGAGCAGTACTTC. This gives the protein CASSSKYLAGNYEQYF. Combining the CDR3 with reference TRBV11-2 and TRBJ2-7 gives the whole variable domain EAGVAQSPRYKIIEKRQSVAFWCNPISGHATLYWYQQILGQGPKLLIQFQNNGVVDDSQLPKDRFSAERLKGVDSTLKIQPAKLEDSAVYLCASSSKYLAGNYEQYFGPGTRLTVT.

The V call is TRBV9, the J call TRBJ2-7; unclear D gene. The V gene's germline CDR1 is SGDLS and CDR2 YYNGEE. There are 15 residues in the CDR3. V was pared by 0 bases and J by 4 bases, with 14 bases between. Written as DNA, the CDR3 is TGTGCCAGCAGCGTAGGTGTGGCGGTGGGTTACGAGCAGTACTTC. It translates to CASSVGVAVGYEQYF.

The V gene is TRBV2, the J gene TRBJ2-7, with D perhaps matching TRBD1 (6 bases). V was clipped by 6 bases and J by 0 bases, with 12 bases between them. Germline lookup yields CDR1 SNHLY and CDR2 FYNNEI. CDR3 length equals 14 residues. In nucleotides, the CDR3 is TGTGCCAGCAGGAAACAGGGAAACTCCTACGAGCAGTACTTC. It codes for CASRKQGNSYEQYF.

The chain uses TRBV27 and TRBJ1-2; D possibly corresponds to TRBD1 (5 bases). Germline V gene data show CDR1 as MNHEY and CDR2 as SMNVEV (reference sequence). Deletions cut 3 bases from V and 2 bases from J, with 10 bases between. The CDR3 contains 14 residues. For the CDR3, the DNA is TGTGCCAGCAGTTTGAGGAACAGGAACTATGGCTACACCTTC. Translation: CASSLRNRNYGYTF.

The rearrangement joins TRBV10-1 to TRBJ2-7; 7 bases match TRBD1. J gave up 1 base and V 4 bases, and 1 base lay outside the gene matches. Germline V gene sequence: CDR1 WNHNN, CDR2 SYGVQD (reference sequence). This CDR3 spans 13 amino acids. Written as DNA, the CDR3 is TGCGCCAGCAGTGGGGACAGATCCTACGAGCAGTACTTC. This translates into CASSGDRSYEQYF.

V and J are TRBV5-1 and TRBJ2-2; D might be TRBD2 (5 bases). The germline V and J ends were trimmed by 5 bases and 2 bases, with 10 bases remaining between them. Germline V gene data show CDR1 as SGHRS and CDR2 as YFSETQ. The CDR3 has 14 residues. CDR3 residues: CASRQAENTGELFF. The DNA for the CDR3 is TGCGCCAGCAGGCAAGCGGAAAACACCGGGGAGCTGTTTTTT. The variable domain in full, with the rest retrieved from reference TRBV5-1 and TRBJ2-2, is KAGVTQTPRYLIKTRGQQVTLSCSPISGHRSVSWYQQTPGQGLQFLFEYFSETQRNKGNFPGRFSGRQFSNSRSEMNVSTLELGDSALYLCASRQAENTGELFFGEGSRLTVL.

The chain is built from TRBV28 and TRBJ2-1, with 11 nucleotides matching TRBD1. This CDR3 spans 17 amino acids. Losses at the gene ends were 4 bases for V and 3 bases for J; bases not matched to a gene: 8. Germline V gene data show CDR1 as MDHEN and CDR2 as SYDVKM. The CDR3 bases are TGTGCCAGCAGTTCTTGGACCGGGACAGGGGGCTACAATGAGCAGTTCTTC. It translates to CASSSWTGTGGYNEQFF. Full variable domain (rest looked up from reference TRBV28 and TRBJ2-1): DVKVTQSSRYLVKRTGEKVFLECVQDMDHENMFWYRQDPGLGLRLIYFSYDVKMKEKGDIPEGYSVSREKKERFSLILESASTNQTSMYLCASSSWTGTGGYNEQFFGPGTRLTVL.

J is TRBJ1-1 and V is TRBV6-5; 8 bases agree with TRBD1. Germline lookup yields CDR1 MNHEY and CDR2 SVGAGI. J was trimmed by 5 bases and V by 5 bases; bases with no gene match: 4. CDR3 length: 13 amino acids. In DNA, the CDR3 is TGTGCCAGCAGTGCAACAGGGGGAACTGAAGCTTTCTTT. This translates into CASSATGGTEAFF.

The V and J genes are TRBV11-2 and TRBJ1-5; D unclear. Per the germline V gene, CDR1 is SGHAT and CDR2 is FQNNGV. The germline V and J ends were trimmed by 1 base and 5 bases, with 6 bases remaining between them. The CDR3 contains 13 residues. CDR3 amino acids: CASSLVVDQPQHF. The CDR3 DNA is TGTGCCAGCAGCTTAGTTGTCGATCAGCCCCAGCATTTT.

The CDR3 DNA is TGTGCCAGCAGGACCGGGACAGGGGCCTACGAGCAGTACTTC. Residues: CASRTGTGAYEQYF. This chain joins TRBV6-1 and TRBJ2-7, with 10 bases aligning to TRBD1. This CDR3 is 14 amino acids long. Germline-derived CDR1 and CDR2 are MNHNS and SASEGT. V shed 6 bases, J shed 2 bases, and the junction held 4 bases outside the gene matches.

J is TRBJ1-1 and V is TRBV10-3, with 12 nucleotides matching TRBD1. The junction had 1 base not matched to a gene; V was cut back by 1 base and J by 1 base. Germline V gene data show CDR1 as ENHRY and CDR2 as SYGVKD. The CDR3 spans 16 residues. The CDR3 reads CAISELGQGANTEAFF. Written as DNA, the CDR3 is TGTGCCATCAGTGAGTTGGGACAGGGGGCGAACACTGAAGCTTTCTTT.